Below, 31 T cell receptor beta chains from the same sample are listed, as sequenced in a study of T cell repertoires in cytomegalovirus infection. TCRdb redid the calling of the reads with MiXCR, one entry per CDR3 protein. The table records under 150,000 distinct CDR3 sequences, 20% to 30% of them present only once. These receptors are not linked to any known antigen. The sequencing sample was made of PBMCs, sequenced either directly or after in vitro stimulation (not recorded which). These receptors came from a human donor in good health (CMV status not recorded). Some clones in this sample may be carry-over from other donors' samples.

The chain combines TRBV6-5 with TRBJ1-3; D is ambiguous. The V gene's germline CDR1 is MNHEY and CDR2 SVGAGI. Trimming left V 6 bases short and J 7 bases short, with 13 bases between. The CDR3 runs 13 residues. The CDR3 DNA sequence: TGTGCCAGCAGACTGGACCCGGCGAACACCATATATTTT. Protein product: CASRLDPANTIYF.

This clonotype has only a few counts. The CDR3 bases are TGTGCCAGCAGCCAAGAACAGCGACAGGGTCTCGAGCAGTACTTC. Residues: CASSQEQRQGLEQYF. The chain has TRBV4-2 and TRBJ2-7, with 7 bases aligning to TRBD1. Germline V CDR1 and CDR2: LGHNA, YNFKEQ. The CDR3 length is 15 residues. V lost 0 bases, J lost 6 bases, and 8 bases stayed unmatched.

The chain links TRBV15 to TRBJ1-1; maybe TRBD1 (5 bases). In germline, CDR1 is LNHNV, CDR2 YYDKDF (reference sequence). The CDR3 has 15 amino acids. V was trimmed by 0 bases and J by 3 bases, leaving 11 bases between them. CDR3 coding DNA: TGTGCCACCAGCAGAGAGGAGGGGAAGGACACTGAAGCTTTCTTT. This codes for CATSREEGKDTEAFF.

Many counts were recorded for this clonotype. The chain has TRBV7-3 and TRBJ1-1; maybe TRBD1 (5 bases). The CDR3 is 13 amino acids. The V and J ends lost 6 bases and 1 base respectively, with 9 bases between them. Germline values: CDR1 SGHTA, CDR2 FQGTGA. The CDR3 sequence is CASSGGRNTEAFF. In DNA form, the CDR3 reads TGTGCCAGCAGTGGGGGTCGGAACACTGAAGCTTTCTTT.

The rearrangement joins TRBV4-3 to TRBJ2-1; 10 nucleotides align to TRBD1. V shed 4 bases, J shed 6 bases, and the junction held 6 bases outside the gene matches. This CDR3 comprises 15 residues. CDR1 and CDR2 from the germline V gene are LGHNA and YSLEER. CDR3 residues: CASSPGQGVGNEQFF. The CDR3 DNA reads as TGCGCCAGCAGCCCAGGACAGGGGGTAGGCAATGAGCAGTTCTTC.

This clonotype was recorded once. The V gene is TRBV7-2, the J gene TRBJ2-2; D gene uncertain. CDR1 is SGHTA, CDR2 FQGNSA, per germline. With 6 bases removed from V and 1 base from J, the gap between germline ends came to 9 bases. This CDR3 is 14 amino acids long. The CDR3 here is CASSEGRNTGELFF. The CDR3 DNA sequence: TGTGCCAGCAGTGAAGGCAGGAACACCGGGGAGCTGTTTTTT.

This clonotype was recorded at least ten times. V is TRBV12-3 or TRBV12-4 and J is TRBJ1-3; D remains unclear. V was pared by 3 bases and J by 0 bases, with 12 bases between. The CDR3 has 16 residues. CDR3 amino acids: CASSFGSLGSGNTIYF. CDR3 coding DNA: TGTGCCAGCAGTTTTGGAAGTCTTGGCTCTGGAAACACCATATATTTT.

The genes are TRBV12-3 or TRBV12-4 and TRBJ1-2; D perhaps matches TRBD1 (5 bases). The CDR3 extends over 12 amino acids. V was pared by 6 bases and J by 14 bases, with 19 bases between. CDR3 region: CASSRLGGAVTF. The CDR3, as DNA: TGTGCCAGCAGCCGCCTGGGCGGGGCGGTTACCTTC.

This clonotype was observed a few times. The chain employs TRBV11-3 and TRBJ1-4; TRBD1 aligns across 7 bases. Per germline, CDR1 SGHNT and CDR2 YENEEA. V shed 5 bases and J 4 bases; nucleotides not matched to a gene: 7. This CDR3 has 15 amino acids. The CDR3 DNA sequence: TGTGCCAGCAGCGACAAGAGGGGGCTTAATGAAAAACTGTTTTTT. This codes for CASSDKRGLNEKLFF. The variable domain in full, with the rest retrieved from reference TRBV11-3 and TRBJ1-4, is EAGVVQSPRYKIIEKKQPVAFWCNPISGHNTLYWYLQNLGQGPELLIRYENEEAVDDSQLPKDRFSAERLKGVDSTLKIQPAELGDSAVYLCASSDKRGLNEKLFFGSGTQLSVL.

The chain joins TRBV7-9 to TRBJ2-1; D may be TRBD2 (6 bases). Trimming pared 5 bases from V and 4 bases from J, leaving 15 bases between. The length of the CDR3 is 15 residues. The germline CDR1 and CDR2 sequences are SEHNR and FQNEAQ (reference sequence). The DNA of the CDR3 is TGTGCCAGCAGCCAGCTGGCTAGCGTTTACAATGAGCAGTTCTTC. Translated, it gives CASSQLASVYNEQFF.

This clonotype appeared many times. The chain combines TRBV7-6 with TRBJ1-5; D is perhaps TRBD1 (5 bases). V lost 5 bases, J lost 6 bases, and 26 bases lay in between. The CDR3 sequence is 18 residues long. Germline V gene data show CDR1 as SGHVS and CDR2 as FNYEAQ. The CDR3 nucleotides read TGTGCCAGCAGCCGGTTGGTCGACGACAGACTAGGAGGTCAGCCCCAGCATTTT. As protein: CASSRLVDDRLGGQPQHF.

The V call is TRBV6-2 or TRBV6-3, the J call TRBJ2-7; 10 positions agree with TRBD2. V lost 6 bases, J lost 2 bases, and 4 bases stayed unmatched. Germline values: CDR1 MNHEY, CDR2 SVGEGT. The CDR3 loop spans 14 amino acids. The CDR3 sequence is CASSPGLAAYEQYF. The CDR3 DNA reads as TGTGCCAGCAGCCCCGGACTAGCGGCCTACGAGCAGTACTTC.

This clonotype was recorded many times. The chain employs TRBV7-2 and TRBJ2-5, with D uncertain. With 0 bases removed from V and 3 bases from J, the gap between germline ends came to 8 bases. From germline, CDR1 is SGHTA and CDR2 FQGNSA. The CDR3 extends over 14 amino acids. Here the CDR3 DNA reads TGTGCCAGCAGCTTAGCAGGAACAGAAGAGACCCAGTACTTC. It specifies CASSLAGTEETQYF.

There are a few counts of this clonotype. The CDR3 bases are TGTGCCAGTAGTCCCAGGACTGTCTCTGGGGCCAACGTCCTGACTTTC. Translating it yields CASSPRTVSGANVLTF. The chain has TRBV19 and TRBJ2-6, with D possibly matching TRBD2 (5 bases). This CDR3 region has 16 residues. The germline V gene encodes CDR1 LNHDA and CDR2 SQIVND (reference sequence). Trimming pared 5 bases from V and 0 bases from J, leaving 11 bases between.

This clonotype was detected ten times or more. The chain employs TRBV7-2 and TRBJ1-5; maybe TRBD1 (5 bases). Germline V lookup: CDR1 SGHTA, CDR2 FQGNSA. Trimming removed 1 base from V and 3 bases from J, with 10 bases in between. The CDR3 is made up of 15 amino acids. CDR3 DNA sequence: TGTGCCAGCAGCTTAGAAGGGGTTACCAATCAGCCCCAGCATTTT. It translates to CASSLEGVTNQPQHF.

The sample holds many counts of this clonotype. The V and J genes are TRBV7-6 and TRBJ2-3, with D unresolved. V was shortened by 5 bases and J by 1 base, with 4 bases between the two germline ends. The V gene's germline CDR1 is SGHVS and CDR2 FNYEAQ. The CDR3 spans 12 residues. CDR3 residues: CASSPRTDTQYF. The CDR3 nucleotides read TGTGCCAGCAGCCCCCGCACAGATACGCAGTATTTT.

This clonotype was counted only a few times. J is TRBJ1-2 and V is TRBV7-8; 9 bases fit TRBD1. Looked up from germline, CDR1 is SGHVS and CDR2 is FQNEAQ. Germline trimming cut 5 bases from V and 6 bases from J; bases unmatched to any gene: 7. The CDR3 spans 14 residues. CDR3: CASSGRTGADGYTF. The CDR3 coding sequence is TGTGCCAGCAGCGGTAGGACAGGGGCGGATGGCTACACCTTC.

The CDR3 loop reads CASSVDYRDLAKNIQYF. The CDR3 nucleotides read TGTGCCAGCAGTGTCGACTACAGGGACTTAGCCAAAAACATTCAGTACTTC. The chain is built from TRBV27 and TRBJ2-4, with D perhaps matching TRBD1 or TRBD2 (6 bases each). Germline CDR1 MNHEY, CDR2 SMNVEV (reference sequence). V was trimmed by 5 bases and J by 0 bases, leaving 17 bases between them. This CDR3 has 17 amino acids.

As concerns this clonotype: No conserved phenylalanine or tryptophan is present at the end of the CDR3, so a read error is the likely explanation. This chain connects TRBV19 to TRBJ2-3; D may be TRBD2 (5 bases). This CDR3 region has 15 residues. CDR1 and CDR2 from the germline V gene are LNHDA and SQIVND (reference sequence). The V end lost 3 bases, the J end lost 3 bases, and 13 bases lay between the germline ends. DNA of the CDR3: TGTGCCAGTAGTATGGGAGCAACTGAGACAGATACGCAGTATTTA. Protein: CASSMGATETDTQYL.

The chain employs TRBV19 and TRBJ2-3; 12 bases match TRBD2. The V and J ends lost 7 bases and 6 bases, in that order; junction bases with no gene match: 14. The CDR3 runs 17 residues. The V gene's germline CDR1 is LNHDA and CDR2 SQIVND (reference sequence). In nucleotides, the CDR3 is TGTGCCAGTATCTTCCTTGGTAGGACTAGCGGGGAGGATACGCAGTATTTT. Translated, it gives CASIFLGRTSGEDTQYF.

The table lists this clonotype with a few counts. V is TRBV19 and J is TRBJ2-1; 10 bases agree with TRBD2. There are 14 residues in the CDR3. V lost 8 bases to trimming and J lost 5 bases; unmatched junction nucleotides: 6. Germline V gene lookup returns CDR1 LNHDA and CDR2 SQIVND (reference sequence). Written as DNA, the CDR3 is TGTGCCAGTTCTAGCGGGAGCGGGAACAATGAGCAGTTCTTC. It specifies CASSSGSGNNEQFF.

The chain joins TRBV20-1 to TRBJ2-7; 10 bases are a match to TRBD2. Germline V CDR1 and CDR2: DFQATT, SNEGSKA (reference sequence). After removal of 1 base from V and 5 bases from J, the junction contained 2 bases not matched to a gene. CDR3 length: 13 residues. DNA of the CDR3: TGCAGTGCTAGAGCAACTAGCGGGAACGAGCAGTACTTC. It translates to CSARATSGNEQYF.

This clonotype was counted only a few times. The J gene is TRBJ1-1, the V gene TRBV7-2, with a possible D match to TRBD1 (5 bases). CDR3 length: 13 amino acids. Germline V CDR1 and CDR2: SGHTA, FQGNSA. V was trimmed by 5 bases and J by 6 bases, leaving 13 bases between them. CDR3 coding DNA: TGTGCCAGCAGCCCGAGGACAAGATCTGAAGCTTTCTTT. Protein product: CASSPRTRSEAFF. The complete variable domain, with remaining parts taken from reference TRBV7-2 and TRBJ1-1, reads GAGVSQSPSNKVTEKGKDVELRCDPISGHTALYWYRQSLGQGLEFLIYFQGNSAPDKSGLPSDRFSAERTGGSVSTLTIQRTQQEDSAVYLCASSPRTRSEAFFGQGTRLTVV.

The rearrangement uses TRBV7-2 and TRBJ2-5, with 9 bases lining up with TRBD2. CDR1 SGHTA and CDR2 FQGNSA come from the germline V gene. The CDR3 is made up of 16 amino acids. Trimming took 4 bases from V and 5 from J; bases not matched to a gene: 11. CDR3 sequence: CASSSGGRGGAETQYF. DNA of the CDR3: TGTGCCAGCAGCTCCGGGGGGCGGGGGGGGGCGGAGACCCAGTACTTC.

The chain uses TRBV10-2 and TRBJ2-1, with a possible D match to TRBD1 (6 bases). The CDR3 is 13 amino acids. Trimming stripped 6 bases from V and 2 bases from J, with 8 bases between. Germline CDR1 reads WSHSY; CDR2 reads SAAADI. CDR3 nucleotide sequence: TGCGCCAGCAGAGGACAGACCTACAATGAGCAGTTCTTC. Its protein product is CASRGQTYNEQFF.

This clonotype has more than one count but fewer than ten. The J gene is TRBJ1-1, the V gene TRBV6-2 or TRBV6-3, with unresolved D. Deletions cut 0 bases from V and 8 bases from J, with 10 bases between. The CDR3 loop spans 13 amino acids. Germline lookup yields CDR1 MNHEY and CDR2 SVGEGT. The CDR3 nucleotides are TGTGCCAGCAGTTACTCTTCGGCAAGAGAAGCTTTCTTT. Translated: CASSYSSAREAFF.

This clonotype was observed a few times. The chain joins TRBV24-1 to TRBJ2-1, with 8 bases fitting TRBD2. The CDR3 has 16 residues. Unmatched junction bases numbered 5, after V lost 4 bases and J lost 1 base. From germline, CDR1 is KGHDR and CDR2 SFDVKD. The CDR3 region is CATSEFSGASYNEQFF. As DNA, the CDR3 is TGTGCCACCAGTGAGTTTAGCGGGGCATCCTACAATGAGCAGTTCTTC.

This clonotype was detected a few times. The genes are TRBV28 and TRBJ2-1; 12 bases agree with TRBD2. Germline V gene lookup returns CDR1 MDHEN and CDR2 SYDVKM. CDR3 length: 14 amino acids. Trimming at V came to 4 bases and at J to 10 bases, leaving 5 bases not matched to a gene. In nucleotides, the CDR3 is TGTGCCAGCAGTTCCGGACTAGCGGGAAGGGAGCAGTTCTTC. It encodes CASSSGLAGREQFF.

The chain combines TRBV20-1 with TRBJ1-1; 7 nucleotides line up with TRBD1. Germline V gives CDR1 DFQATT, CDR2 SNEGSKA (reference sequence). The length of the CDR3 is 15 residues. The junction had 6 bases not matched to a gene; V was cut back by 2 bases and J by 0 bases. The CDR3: CSARPTGTVNTEAFF. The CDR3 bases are TGCAGTGCTAGACCTACCGGGACAGTGAACACTGAAGCTTTCTTT.

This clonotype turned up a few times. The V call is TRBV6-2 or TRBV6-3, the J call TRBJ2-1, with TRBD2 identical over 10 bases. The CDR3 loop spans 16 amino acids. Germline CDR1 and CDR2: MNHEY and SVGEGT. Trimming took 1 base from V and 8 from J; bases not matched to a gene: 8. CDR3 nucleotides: TGTGCCAGCAGTTACTTGTCTAGCGGGAGTATGCATGAGCAGTTCTTC. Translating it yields CASSYLSSGSMHEQFF.

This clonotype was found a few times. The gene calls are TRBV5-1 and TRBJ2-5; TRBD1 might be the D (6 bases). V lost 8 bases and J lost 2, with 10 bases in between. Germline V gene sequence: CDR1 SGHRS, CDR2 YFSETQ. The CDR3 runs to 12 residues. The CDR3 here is CASTDSQETQYF. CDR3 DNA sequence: TGCGCCAGTACGGACAGTCAAGAGACCCAGTACTTC.